This paragraph covers one T cell receptor beta chain sequence. Its antigen is not known. The length of the CDR3 is 15 residues. Germline V CDR1 and CDR2: MNHNS, SASEGT. V gave up 6 bases and J gave up 4 bases, with 16 bases separating them. The data were taken from a study of shared clonotypes between healthy human individuals. Background on the study: Each donor contributed plates that comprised three CD4 naive, three CD4 memory, two CD8 naive and one CD8 memory. General study points: The authors sampled blood alone, and tissue repertoires likely differ.

TCRdb keeps only in-frame clones here, not all; method: immunoSEQ multiplex PCR. The sample includes 2 million to 2.5 million clones, 85% to 95% seen only once; the top ten take 0.37%. The chain links TRBV6-1 to TRBJ2-1; a possible D gene is TRBD1 (5 bases). The specimen sequenced was naive CD4+ T cells from PBMCs. The subset is: CD45RA+ positively selected. This clonotype was sampled from a young man in good health. Some clones in this sample may be carry-over from other donors' samples. This CDR3 is CASSRAQGSYNEQFF. In nucleotides, the CDR3 is TGTGCCAGCAGCAGGGCCCAGGGCTCATACAATGAGCAGTTCTTC.